Sample share makes the clone carrying this T cell receptor (beta chain) large (0.1 to 1%). Its specificity is not known. Germline CDR1 reads SGHDT; CDR2 reads YYEEEE. The CDR3 is made up of 15 amino acids. V gave up 2 bases and J gave up 2 bases; unmatched junction bases: 5. Time point in this sample: sample taken at primary tumor resection. Unsorted samples of tumor, nontumor lung or frozen PBMC had their whole RNA sequenced. Donation came from around 72 patients with untreated early-stage non-small cell lung cancer. The presence of a unique molecular identifier marked each TCR cDNA molecule. TCRdb redid the calling of the 5' RACE reads with MiXCR, one entry per CDR3 protein. The sample includes about 1,600 distinct CDR3 sequences, approximately 30% of them seen just once. The data were taken from a study of spatial heterogeneity in lung cancer. Overall study context: As counted in raw reads, each unique TCR and UMI combination appeared more than ten times on average. Study conclusions and caveats: Ubiquitous expanded tumor TCRs appeared in blood more at resection than follow-up.

Sequenced here: PBMCs, sampled at surgery. The receptor was isolated from a male donor with early-stage non-small cell lung cancer. The chain has TRBV5-6 and TRBJ2-3; the match to TRBD1 covers 7 bases. The CDR3 nucleotides are TGTGCCAGCAGCTTCGACACAGGGGCCACAGATACGCAGTATTTT. Translation gives CASSFDTGATDTQYF.